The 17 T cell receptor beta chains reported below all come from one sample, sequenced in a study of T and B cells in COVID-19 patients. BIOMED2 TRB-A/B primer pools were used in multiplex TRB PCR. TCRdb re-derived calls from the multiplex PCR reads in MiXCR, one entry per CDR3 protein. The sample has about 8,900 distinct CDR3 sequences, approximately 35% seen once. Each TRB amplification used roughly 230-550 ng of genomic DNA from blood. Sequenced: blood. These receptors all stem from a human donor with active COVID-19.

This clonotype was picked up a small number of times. As DNA, the CDR3 is TGTGCCAGCAGTCTCGGGGGACAGCTCCTGAGCTACGAGCAGTACTTC. Its translation is CASSLGGQLLSYEQYF. The chain is built from TRBV6-5 and TRBJ2-7; D perhaps matches TRBD1 (7 bases). The CDR3 covers 16 residues. The V gene's germline CDR1 is MNHEY and CDR2 SVGAGI. V lost 5 bases and J 3 bases, leaving 20 bases between the germline ends.

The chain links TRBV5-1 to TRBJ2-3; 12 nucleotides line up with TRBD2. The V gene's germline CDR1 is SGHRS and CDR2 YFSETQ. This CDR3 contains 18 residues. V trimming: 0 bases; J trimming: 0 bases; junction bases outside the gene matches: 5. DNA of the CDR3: TGCGCCAGCAGCTTGGGACTAGCGGGAGTTCAAAGCACAGATACGCAGTATTTT. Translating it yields CASSLGLAGVQSTDTQYF. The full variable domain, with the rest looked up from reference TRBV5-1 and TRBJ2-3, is KAGVTQTPRYLIKTRGQQVTLSCSPISGHRSVSWYQQTPGQGLQFLFEYFSETQRNKGNFPGRFSGRQFSNSRSEMNVSTLELGDSALYLCASSLGLAGVQSTDTQYFGPGTRLTVL.

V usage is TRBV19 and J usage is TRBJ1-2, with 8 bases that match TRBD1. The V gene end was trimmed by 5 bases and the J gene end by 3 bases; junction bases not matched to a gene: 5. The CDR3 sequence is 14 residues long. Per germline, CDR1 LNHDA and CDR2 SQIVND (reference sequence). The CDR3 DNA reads TGTGCCAGTAGTCCTGGACAGGGATACTATGGCTACACCTTC. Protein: CASSPGQGYYGYTF.

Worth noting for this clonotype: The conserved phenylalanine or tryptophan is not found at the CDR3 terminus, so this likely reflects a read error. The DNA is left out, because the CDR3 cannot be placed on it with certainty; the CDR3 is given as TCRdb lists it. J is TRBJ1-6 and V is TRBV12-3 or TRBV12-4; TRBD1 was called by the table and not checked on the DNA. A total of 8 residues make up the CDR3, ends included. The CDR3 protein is CASSFRES.

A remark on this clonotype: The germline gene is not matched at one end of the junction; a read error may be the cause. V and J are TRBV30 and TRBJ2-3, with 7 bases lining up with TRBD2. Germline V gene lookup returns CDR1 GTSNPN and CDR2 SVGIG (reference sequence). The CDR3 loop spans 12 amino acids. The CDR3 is CAWTSGTDAQYF. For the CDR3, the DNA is TGTGCCTGGACTAGCGGCACAGATGCGCAGTATTTT.

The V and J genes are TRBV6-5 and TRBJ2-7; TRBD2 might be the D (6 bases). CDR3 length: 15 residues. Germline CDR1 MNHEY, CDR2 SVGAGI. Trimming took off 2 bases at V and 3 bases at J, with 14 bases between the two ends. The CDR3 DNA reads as TGTGCCAGCAGTTACCCCCAGTCCGGGAGCTACGAGCAGTACTTC. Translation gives CASSYPQSGSYEQYF.

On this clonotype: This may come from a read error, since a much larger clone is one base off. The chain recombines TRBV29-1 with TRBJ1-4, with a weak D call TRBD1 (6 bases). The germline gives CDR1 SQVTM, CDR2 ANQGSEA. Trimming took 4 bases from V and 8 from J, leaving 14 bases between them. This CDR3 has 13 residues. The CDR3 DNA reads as TGCAGCGTTGGCTTGGGGGCTAGGGAAAAACTGTTTTTT. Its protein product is CSVGLGAREKLFF.

CDR3 nucleotides: TGTGCCAGCAGCTTAGGACAGCAGGAGACCCAGTACTTC. It translates to CASSLGQQETQYF. V is TRBV7-6 and J is TRBJ2-5; D perhaps matches TRBD1 (5 bases). This CDR3 region has 13 residues. Trimming shortened V by 1 base and J by 5 bases, and 8 bases separated the two germline ends. Germline V gives CDR1 SGHVS, CDR2 FNYEAQ.

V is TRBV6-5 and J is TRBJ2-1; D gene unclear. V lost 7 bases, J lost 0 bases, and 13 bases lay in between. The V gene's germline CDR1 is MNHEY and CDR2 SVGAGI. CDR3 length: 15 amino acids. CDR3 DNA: TGTGCCAGCACCAATAGTTTTAGCTCCTACAATGAGCAGTTCTTC. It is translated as CASTNSFSSYNEQFF.

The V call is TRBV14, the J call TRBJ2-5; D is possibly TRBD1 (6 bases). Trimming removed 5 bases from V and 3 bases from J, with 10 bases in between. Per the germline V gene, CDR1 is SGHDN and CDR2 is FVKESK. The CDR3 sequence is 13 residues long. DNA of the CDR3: TGTGCCAGCAGCTTTAAGGGGGAAGAGACCCAGTACTTC. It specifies CASSFKGEETQYF. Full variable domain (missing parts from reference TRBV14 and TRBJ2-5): EAGVTQFPSHSVIEKGQTVTLRCDPISGHDNLYWYRRVMGKEIKFLLHFVKESKQDESGMPNNRFLAERTGGTYSTLKVQPAELEDSGVYFCASSFKGEETQYFGPGTRLLVL.

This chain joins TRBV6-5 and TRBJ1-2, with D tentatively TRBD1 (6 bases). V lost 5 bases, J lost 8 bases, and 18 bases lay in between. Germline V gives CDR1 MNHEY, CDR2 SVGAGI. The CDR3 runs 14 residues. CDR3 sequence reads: CASSPLTGLEGYTF. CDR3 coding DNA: TGTGCCAGCAGTCCCCTAACAGGGCTGGAAGGCTACACCTTC.

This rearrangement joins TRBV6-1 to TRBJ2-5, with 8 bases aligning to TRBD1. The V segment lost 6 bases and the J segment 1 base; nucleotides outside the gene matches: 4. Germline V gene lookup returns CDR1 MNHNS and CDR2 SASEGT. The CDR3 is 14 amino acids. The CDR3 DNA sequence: TGTGCCAGCAGCGACAGGGGAGGCCAAGAGACCCAGTACTTC. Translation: CASSDRGGQETQYF.

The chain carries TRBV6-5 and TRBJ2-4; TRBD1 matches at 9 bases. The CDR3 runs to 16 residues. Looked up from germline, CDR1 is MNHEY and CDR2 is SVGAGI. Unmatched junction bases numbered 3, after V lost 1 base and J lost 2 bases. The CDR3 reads CASSYLGQGTKNIQYF. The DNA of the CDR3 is TGTGCCAGCAGTTACTTAGGACAGGGGACCAAAAACATTCAGTACTTC.

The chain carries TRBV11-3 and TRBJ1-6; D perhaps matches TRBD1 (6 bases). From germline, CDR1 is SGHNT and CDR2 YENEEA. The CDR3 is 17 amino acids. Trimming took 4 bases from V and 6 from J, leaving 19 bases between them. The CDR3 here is CASSSQDSRHLNSPLHF. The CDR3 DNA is TGTGCCAGCAGCTCACAGGACAGCCGACATCTTAATTCACCCCTCCACTTT.

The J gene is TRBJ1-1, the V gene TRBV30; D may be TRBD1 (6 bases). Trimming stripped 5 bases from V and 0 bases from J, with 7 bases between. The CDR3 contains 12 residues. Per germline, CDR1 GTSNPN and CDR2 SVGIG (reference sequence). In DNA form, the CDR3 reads TGTGCCTGGGGACAGATGAACACTGAAGCTTTCTTT. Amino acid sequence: CAWGQMNTEAFF.

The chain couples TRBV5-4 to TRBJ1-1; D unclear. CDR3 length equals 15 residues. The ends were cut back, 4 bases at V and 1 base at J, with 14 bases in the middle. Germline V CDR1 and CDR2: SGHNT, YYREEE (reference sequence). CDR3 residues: CASSLEDLPNTEAFF. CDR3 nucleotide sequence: TGTGCCAGCAGCCTGGAAGACCTCCCGAACACTGAAGCTTTCTTT.

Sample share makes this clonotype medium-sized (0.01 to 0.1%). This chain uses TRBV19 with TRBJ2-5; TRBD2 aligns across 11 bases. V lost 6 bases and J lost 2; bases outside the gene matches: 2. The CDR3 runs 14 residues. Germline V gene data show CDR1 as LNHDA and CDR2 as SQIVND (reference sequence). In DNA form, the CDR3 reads TGTGCCAGTAGAGGACTAGCGGGTCAAGAGACCCAGTACTTC. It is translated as CASRGLAGQETQYF.